This passage covers 11 T cell receptor beta chains from one sample sequenced in a study of response to subunit inactivated influenza vaccine. MiXCR, run by TCRdb on the RT-PCR reads, gives a single entry per CDR3 protein. Of fewer than 700,000 distinct CDR3 sequences in the sample, 10% to 15% were seen once. Sample: PBMCs from blood, taken more than 35 days after vaccination. Source of these receptors: a man over 45 who received an inactivated influenza vaccine.

This clonotype has more than one count but fewer than ten. At one end, the junction sequence differs from germline, possibly due to a read error. The rearrangement links TRBV5-1 to TRBJ1-5; D remains ambiguous. The CDR3 runs to 17 residues. Germline assignment: CDR1 SGHRS and CDR2 YFSETQ. CDR3 sequence reads: CASSLVLQWDSNHPQHF. CDR3 nucleotide sequence: TGCGCCAGCAGCTTGGTCCTACAGTGGGATAGCAATCATCCCCAGCATTTT.

V usage is TRBV5-1 and J usage is TRBJ2-5; TRBD1 or TRBD2 may be the D gene (5 bases each). The germline V gene encodes CDR1 SGHRS and CDR2 YFSETQ. V lost 4 bases to trimming and J lost 5 bases, with 9 bases between them. The CDR3 spans 12 residues. The CDR3 bases are TGCGCCAGCAGCAGGGACGGGGAGACCCAGTACTTC. The encoded protein is CASSRDGETQYF.

This clonotype has a handful of counts. The V call is TRBV7-2, the J call TRBJ2-7; 7 nucleotides align to TRBD2. J lost 3 bases, V lost 5 bases, and 10 bases had no gene match. The CDR3 contains 15 residues. Germline assignment: CDR1 SGHTA and CDR2 FQGNSA. The CDR3, as DNA: TGTGCCAGCAGCAACATCCAGCGGGGCGACTACGAGCAGTACTTC. This gives the protein CASSNIQRGDYEQYF. The entire variable domain, with the rest obtained from reference TRBV7-2 and TRBJ2-7, is as follows: GAGVSQSPSNKVTEKGKDVELRCDPISGHTALYWYRQSLGQGLEFLIYFQGNSAPDKSGLPSDRFSAERTGGSVSTLTIQRTQQEDSAVYLCASSNIQRGDYEQYFGPGTRLTVT.

The chain links TRBV28 to TRBJ2-1; maybe TRBD2 (5 bases). Germline V CDR1 and CDR2: MDHEN, SYDVKM. V was pared by 3 bases and J by 7 bases, with 16 bases between. This CDR3 comprises 15 residues. The CDR3, as DNA: TGTGCCAGCAGTTTTTTCCTGGCCCCGGGGAATGAGCAGTTCTTC. This encodes CASSFFLAPGNEQFF.

This clonotype was observed many times. The chain links TRBV12-3 or TRBV12-4 to TRBJ1-5, with a weak D call TRBD1 (5 bases). The CDR3 is made up of 14 amino acids. V was clipped by 0 bases and J by 7 bases, with 10 bases between them. For the CDR3, the DNA is TGTGCCAGCAGTTTAGCGGGGGGTGGACAGCCCCAGCATTTT. This codes for CASSLAGGGQPQHF.

The J gene is TRBJ2-5, the V gene TRBV20-1, with 7 bases matching TRBD2. The V gene end was trimmed by 5 bases and the J gene end by 7 bases; junction bases not matched to a gene: 10. The germline V gene encodes CDR1 DFQATT and CDR2 SNEGSKA (reference sequence). This CDR3 spans 13 amino acids. CDR3 protein: CSAGDAGVLTQYF. For the CDR3, the DNA is TGCAGTGCTGGGGACGCGGGGGTGTTGACCCAGTACTTC.

The gene calls are TRBV4-3 and TRBJ2-5, with D possibly matching TRBD1 (5 bases). Germline CDR1 LGHNA, CDR2 YSLEER. V gave up 0 bases and J gave up 5 bases, with 13 bases separating them. This CDR3 is built from 15 residues. The DNA for the CDR3 is TGCGCCAGCAGCCAAGATCTTGGGGCCAGCGAGACCCAGTACTTC. Translated, it gives CASSQDLGASETQYF.

Turning to this clonotype: The germline gene is not matched at one end of the junction; a read error may be the cause. The chain employs TRBV12-3 or TRBV12-4 and TRBJ2-7; possible D gene TRBD1, 5 bases. This CDR3 is 13 amino acids long. DNA for the CDR3: TGTGCCTGCAGTTTAGGGGCAGCCTACGAGCAGTACTTC. It encodes CACSLGAAYEQYF.

Only a few counts were recorded for this clonotype. The chain is built from TRBV10-3 and TRBJ2-1; perhaps TRBD2 as D (6 bases). Trimming took off 6 bases at V and 0 bases at J, with 18 bases between the two ends. CDR3 length: 17 amino acids. Germline CDR1 is ENHRY and CDR2 is SYGVKD. The CDR3 sequence is CAIRGGNEGISYNEQFF. CDR3 in DNA: TGTGCCATCAGGGGAGGCAATGAGGGAATCTCCTACAATGAGCAGTTCTTC.

This clonotype was recorded many times. The V and J genes are TRBV10-3 and TRBJ1-1; D gene unclear. In germline, CDR1 is ENHRY, CDR2 SYGVKD. V gave up 0 bases and J gave up 1 base, with 9 bases separating them. The CDR3 runs 15 residues. The CDR3 DNA sequence: TGTGCCATCAGTGAGTCGAAAGTGACGAACACTGAAGCTTTCTTT. Translated: CAISESKVTNTEAFF.

The chain combines TRBV5-4 with TRBJ2-5; possibly TRBD2 for D (5 bases). Germline CDR1 reads SGHNT; CDR2 reads YYREEE (reference sequence). The CDR3 covers 14 residues. Trimming shortened V by 0 bases and J by 5 bases, and 11 bases separated the two germline ends. The CDR3: CASSLVRDRETQYF. The CDR3 nucleotides read TGTGCCAGCAGCTTGGTCCGGGATCGGGAGACCCAGTACTTC. Using reference TRBV5-4 and TRBJ2-5 for the parts outside the CDR3, the full variable domain is ETGVTQSPTHLIKTRGQQVTLRCSSQSGHNTVSWYQQALGQGPQFIFQYYREEENGRGNFPPRFSGLQFPNYSSELNVNALELDDSALYLCASSLVRDRETQYFGPGTRLLVL.